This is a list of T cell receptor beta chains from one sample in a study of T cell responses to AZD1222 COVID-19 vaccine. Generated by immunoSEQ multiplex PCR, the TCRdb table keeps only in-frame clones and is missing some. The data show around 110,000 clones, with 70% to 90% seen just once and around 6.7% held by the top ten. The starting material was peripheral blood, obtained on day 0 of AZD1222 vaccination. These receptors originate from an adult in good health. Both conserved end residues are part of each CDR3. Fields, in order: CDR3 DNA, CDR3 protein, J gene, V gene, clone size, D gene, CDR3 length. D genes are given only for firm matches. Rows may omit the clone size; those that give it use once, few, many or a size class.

cdr3_nt: TGTGCCACCGGTTCCGGGGGGGTCCCTTCTACTGAAGCTTTCTTT; cdr3_aa: CATGSGGVPSTEAFF; j_call: TRBJ1-1; v_call: TRBV6-5; clone_size: .; d_call: .; cdr3_length: 15
cdr3_nt: TGTGCCAGCAGTTACCGAGTGCGGGAGGAAAAACTGTTTTTT; cdr3_aa: CASSYRVREEKLFF; j_call: TRBJ1-4; v_call: TRBV6-2/TRBV6-3; clone_size: .; d_call: .; cdr3_length: 14
cdr3_nt: TGTGCCAGCAGCTTAAACTCTGCGGGCCAAGAGACCCAGTACTTC; cdr3_aa: CASSLNSAGQETQYF; j_call: TRBJ2-5; v_call: TRBV7-9; clone_size: once; d_call: .; cdr3_length: 15
cdr3_nt: TGTGCCAGCAGTCCTACCGAGGGGGCAGGGATGAACACTGAAGCTTTCTTT; cdr3_aa: CASSPTEGAGMNTEAFF; j_call: TRBJ1-1; v_call: TRBV28; clone_size: .; d_call: TRBD1; cdr3_length: 17
cdr3_nt: TGTGCCAGCAGCCACCGGGACAGGGGAAAACTGTTTTTT; cdr3_aa: CASSHRDRGKLFF; j_call: TRBJ1-4; v_call: TRBV6-5; clone_size: .; d_call: TRBD1; cdr3_length: 13
cdr3_nt: TGTGCCAGCCTGGGACAGGGGTATGGCTACACCTTC; cdr3_aa: CASLGQGYGYTF; j_call: TRBJ1-2; v_call: TRBV6-5; clone_size: .; d_call: TRBD1; cdr3_length: 12
cdr3_nt: TGTGCCAGCAGTGCCCGAGGACCCCAGCGTCTCTACGAGCAGTACTTC; cdr3_aa: CASSARGPQRLYEQYF; j_call: TRBJ2-7; v_call: TRBV27; clone_size: .; d_call: .; cdr3_length: 16
cdr3_nt: TGTGCCAGCAGCTCCCCCGGAGGGTCAGATACGCAGTATTTT; cdr3_aa: CASSSPGGSDTQYF; j_call: TRBJ2-3; v_call: TRBV7-9; clone_size: .; d_call: .; cdr3_length: 14
cdr3_nt: TGCGCCAGCAGCCAGGTCAATCGCGACAGGGCTTATAATTCACCCCTCCACTTT; cdr3_aa: CASSQVNRDRAYNSPLHF; j_call: TRBJ1-6; v_call: TRBV4-1; clone_size: .; d_call: TRBD1; cdr3_length: 18
cdr3_nt: TGTGCCAGCAGTTCCGGGGTAGGTGTTAACTATGGCTACACCTTC; cdr3_aa: CASSSGVGVNYGYTF; j_call: TRBJ1-2; v_call: TRBV28; clone_size: .; d_call: .; cdr3_length: 15
cdr3_nt: TGTGCCAGCAGCCTAGACAGCAATCAGCCCCAGCATTTT; cdr3_aa: CASSLDSNQPQHF; j_call: TRBJ1-5; v_call: TRBV6-5; clone_size: .; d_call: .; cdr3_length: 13
cdr3_nt: TGTGCCTGGAGTAGGGCAGTGAATCAGCCCCAGCATTTT; cdr3_aa: CAWSRAVNQPQHF; j_call: TRBJ1-5; v_call: TRBV30; clone_size: few; d_call: .; cdr3_length: 13
cdr3_nt: TGTGCCAGCTCCGGAAACCCCCCGGCGGGAGCCCCCTCCTACGAGCAGTACTTC; cdr3_aa: CASSGNPPAGAPSYEQYF; j_call: TRBJ2-7; v_call: TRBV18; clone_size: .; d_call: TRBD2; cdr3_length: 18
cdr3_nt: TGTGCCAGTATGGGGTGGAATAGCGGGACCGGGGAGCTGTTTTTT; cdr3_aa: CASMGWNSGTGELFF; j_call: TRBJ2-2; v_call: TRBV19; clone_size: once; d_call: TRBD2; cdr3_length: 15
cdr3_nt: TGTGCCAGCAGCGCGGGACCCGGAATTTCCTATAGCAATCAGCCCCAGCATTTT; cdr3_aa: CASSAGPGISYSNQPQHF; j_call: TRBJ1-5; v_call: TRBV7-6; clone_size: once; d_call: .; cdr3_length: 18
cdr3_nt: TGTGCCAGTAGTATCATCGGGGCCACTGAAGCTTTCTTT; cdr3_aa: CASSIIGATEAFF; j_call: TRBJ1-1; v_call: TRBV19; clone_size: .; d_call: .; cdr3_length: 13
cdr3_nt: TGCGCCAGCAGCCAAGGAGGACAGTATAATTCACCCCTCCACTTT; cdr3_aa: CASSQGGQYNSPLHF; j_call: TRBJ1-6; v_call: TRBV4-1; clone_size: .; d_call: .; cdr3_length: 15
cdr3_nt: TGCGCCAGCACCTCTAGCGGGAAGCAAGAGACCCAGTACTTC; cdr3_aa: CASTSSGKQETQYF; j_call: TRBJ2-5; v_call: TRBV10-2; clone_size: .; d_call: TRBD2; cdr3_length: 14
cdr3_nt: TGTGCCAGCAGCCAAGATTCTAGCGGACCCCGCCTGCAGTACTTC; cdr3_aa: CASSQDSSGPRLQYF; j_call: TRBJ2-7; v_call: TRBV4-2; clone_size: .; d_call: TRBD2; cdr3_length: 15
cdr3_nt: TGTGCCAGCAGTTACCAGACTAGCTTCCCCTACGAGCAGTACTTC; cdr3_aa: CASSYQTSFPYEQYF; j_call: TRBJ2-7; v_call: TRBV6-5; clone_size: .; d_call: TRBD2; cdr3_length: 15
cdr3_nt: TGTGCCAGCAGCGTAGGGGGCCGACAGGATCAAGAGACCCAGTACTTC; cdr3_aa: CASSVGGRQDQETQYF; j_call: TRBJ2-5; v_call: TRBV9; clone_size: once; d_call: .; cdr3_length: 16
cdr3_nt: TGTGCCAGCAGCTTAAACGCGGGGACGAACACCGGGGAGCTGTTTTTT; cdr3_aa: CASSLNAGTNTGELFF; j_call: TRBJ2-2; v_call: TRBV11-2; clone_size: .; d_call: .; cdr3_length: 16
cdr3_nt: TGTGCCAGCAGCCAAGATCCCAAATTGGGGGAAAATCAGCCCCAGCATTTT; cdr3_aa: CASSQDPKLGENQPQHF; j_call: TRBJ1-5; v_call: TRBV3-1/TRBV3-2; clone_size: once; d_call: .; cdr3_length: 17
cdr3_nt: TGCGCCAGCAGCTTGGTAACAGATACGCAGTATTTT; cdr3_aa: CASSLVTDTQYF; j_call: TRBJ2-3; v_call: TRBV5-1; clone_size: .; d_call: .; cdr3_length: 12
cdr3_nt: TGTGCCAGCAGTCCCGGACTAGGTACTCAGCCCCAGCATTTT; cdr3_aa: CASSPGLGTQPQHF; j_call: TRBJ1-5; v_call: TRBV27; clone_size: once; d_call: .; cdr3_length: 14